This T cell receptor (beta chain) emerged from a study of cytomegalovirus exposure and HLA in healthy donors. General observations from the study: Rare sequences made up most TCRs, while some public TCRs were found in many donors.

A note on this clone: Its antigen is not known.

Looked up from germline, CDR1 is LNHNV and CDR2 is YYDKDF (reference sequence). CDR3 size: 15 residues. Trimming at V came to 2 bases and at J to 1 base, leaving 1 base not matched to a gene. The method was immunoSEQ multiplex PCR; TCRdb's version includes in-frame clones alone and lacks a portion of them. The sample shows 60,000 to 85,000 clones, approximately 95% of them seen only once. This chain connects TRBV15 to TRBJ1-5, with TRBD1 matching 8 bases. The clonotype originates from a young man in good health and CMV-seropositive. Sequencing was performed on PBMCs. DNA of the CDR3: TGTGCCACCAGCAGACAGGGGGCGAGCAATCAGCCCCAGCATTTT. This sequence encodes CATSRQGASNQPQHF.